A selection of T cell receptor beta chains follows, all from one sample in a study of T cell repertoires in cytomegalovirus infection. Each CDR3 protein gets one entry after TCRdb re-called the reads with MiXCR. The top ten clones hold 4% to 5.5% of a sample with some 77,000 distinct CDR3 sequences, more than 3% of them seen once. Material: PBMCs. The receptors stem from a human donor in good health (CMV status not recorded). Some clones in this sample may be carry-over from other donors' samples. The CDR3 runs from the conserved cysteine through the conserved F or W. A D gene is named only where the DNA matches it firmly. Rows give clone size only sometimes, using once, few, many, or a class for an expanded clone.

j_call clone_size v_call d_call cdr3_aa cdr3_nt
TRBJ1-2 many TRBV5-5 NA CASRNTGMHYGYTF TGTGCCAGCAGGAACACAGGGATGCACTATGGCTACACCTTC
TRBJ2-5 NA TRBV28 TRBD2 CASSLTWAGEEIQYF TGTGCCAGCAGTCTAACTTGGGCGGGGGAGGAGATCCAGTACTTC
TRBJ1-2 many TRBV7-2 NA CASSFGGQYYGYTF TGTGCCAGCAGCTTCGGAGGGCAGTACTATGGCTACACCTTC
TRBJ2-7 many TRBV18 NA CASSPDSQAYEQYF TGTGCCAGCTCACCAGACAGCCAGGCCTACGAGCAGTACTTC
TRBJ1-3 many TRBV7-2 NA CASSLAGVFGNTIYF TGTGCCAGCAGCTTAGCTGGGGTCTTTGGAAACACCATATATTTT
TRBJ2-6 many TRBV7-2 NA CASTNSGSGANVLTF TGTGCCAGCACTAACTCGGGCTCTGGGGCCAACGTCCTGACTTTC
TRBJ1-4 many TRBV20-1 NA CSASYVEKLFF TGCAGTGCTAGTTATGTAGAAAAACTGTTTTTT
TRBJ1-6 many TRBV24-1 NA CATSDSSRDGSPLHF TGTGCCACCAGTGATTCCTCCAGGGATGGTTCACCCCTCCACTTT
TRBJ2-5 NA TRBV7-2 TRBD1 CASSIGPGQQETQYF TGTGCCAGCAGCATAGGGCCGGGACAGCAAGAGACCCAGTACTTC
TRBJ2-5 many TRBV29-1 TRBD1 CSVVARGSQETQYF TGCAGCGTTGTGGCCAGGGGGAGCCAAGAGACCCAGTACTTC
TRBJ1-1 many TRBV7-3 TRBD1 CATRPGQGLNTEAFF TGTGCCACTCGGCCAGGACAGGGACTGAACACTGAAGCTTTCTTT
TRBJ2-1 many TRBV19 TRBD2 CASRGDAYNEQFF TGTGCCTCTCGGGGGGATGCCTACAATGAGCAGTTCTTC
TRBJ1-4 many TRBV19 TRBD1 CASSKQGASDEKLFF TGTGCCAGTAGCAAACAGGGGGCGTCGGATGAAAAACTGTTTTTT
TRBJ2-1 many TRBV12-3/TRBV12-4 NA CASNDQGLTYNEQFF TGTGCCAGCAATGACCAGGGATTGACGTACAATGAGCAGTTCTTC
TRBJ1-4 NA TRBV12-3/TRBV12-4 NA CASRPPGRGEKLFF TGTGCCAGCAGGCCCCCGGGACGAGGTGAAAAACTGTTTTTT
TRBJ2-4 many TRBV20-1 TRBD1 CSARDQGVWKNIQYF TGCAGTGCTAGAGATCAGGGGGTTTGGAAAAACATTCAGTACTTC
TRBJ1-2 many TRBV7-9 NA CASESGYGYTF TGTGCCTCAGAGTCCGGCTATGGCTACACCTTC
TRBJ2-1 many TRBV6-2/TRBV6-3 NA CASSPTGDGHEQFF TGTGCCAGCAGTCCCACTGGGGATGGGCATGAGCAGTTCTTC
TRBJ2-3 NA TRBV28 NA CASSIAAVYTDTQDF TGTGCCAGCAGTATAGCGGCGGTATACACAGATACGCAGGATTTT
TRBJ1-2 many TRBV7-9 NA CASSLVAGNYGYTF TGTGCCAGCAGCTTAGTAGCGGGAAACTATGGCTACACCTTC
TRBJ2-7 few TRBV7-4 NA CASSFPRGLSYEQYF TGTGCCAGCAGCTTTCCGCGGGGGCTCTCCTACGAGCAGTACTTC
TRBJ1-1 many TRBV6-1 TRBD1 CASTKGANTEAFF TGTGCCAGTACCAAGGGGGCGAACACTGAAGCTTTCTTT